This is a list of T cell receptor beta chains from one sample in a study of cytomegalovirus exposure and HLA in healthy donors. The table came from immunoSEQ multiplex PCR; TCRdb's copy has only in-frame clones and leaves some out. The sample carries about 130,000 clones, 10% recorded once. What was sequenced was PBMCs. Source of these receptors: a woman aged 18-29 years in good health and CMV-seropositive. CDR3s include the opening cysteine and the closing phenylalanine or tryptophan. D genes are given only for firm matches. Expanded clones get a size class; other rows say once, few or many, or leave the size out.

clone size,CDR3 length,D gene,V gene,J gene,CDR3 DNA,CDR3 protein
-,16,TRBD1,TRBV5-6,TRBJ1-5,TGTGCCAGCAGCTCCTCCGGGACAGGGGGCTATCAGCCCCAGCATTTT,CASSSSGTGGYQPQHF
-,16,-,TRBV4-1,TRBJ1-4,TGCGCCAGCAGCCAAGGTGGATGGGCAGGCACCGAAAAACTGTTTTTT,CASSQGGWAGTEKLFF
few,16,TRBD2,TRBV19,TRBJ2-1,TGTGCCAGTAGTCGGGAGGGCGCTAGCTCCTACAATGAGCAGTTCTTC,CASSREGASSYNEQFF
once,13,-,TRBV7-2,TRBJ1-5,TGTGCCAGCAGCTTAGTAGAAGATCAGCCCCAGCATTTT,CASSLVEDQPQHF
-,13,-,TRBV30,TRBJ2-1,TGTGCCTGGGCGGTGGACTCGCTTAATGAGCAGTTCTTC,CAWAVDSLNEQFF
-,15,-,TRBV28,TRBJ1-2,TGTGCCAGCAGTTCCGCGACCCTAGGAGGCTATGGCTACACCTTC,CASSSATLGGYGYTF
-,17,-,TRBV5-1,TRBJ2-1,TGCGCCAGCAGCTTGGCTCTGCGGGAATCCTACTACAATGAGCAGTTCTTC,CASSLALRESYYNEQFF
few,17,TRBD2,TRBV5-1,TRBJ2-7,TGCGCCAGCAGCAAGGGACTAGCGGGAGGGAACCTCTACGAGCAGTACTTC,CASSKGLAGGNLYEQYF
few,14,-,TRBV2,TRBJ2-1,TGTGCCAGCAACGGCGGGATCTCCTACAATGAGCAGTTCTTC,CASNGGISYNEQFF
few,15,TRBD2,TRBV7-8,TRBJ2-2,TGTGCCAGCAGCCCCCTCCTACTAGCGACCGGGGAGCTGTTTTTT,CASSPLLLATGELFF
few,12,-,TRBV14,TRBJ1-1,TGTGCCAGCAGCCCCGGGGGCACTGAAGCTTTCTTT,CASSPGGTEAFF
few,12,-,TRBV30,TRBJ1-5,TGTGCCTGGAGTGTACAGTCTCAGCCCCAGCATTTT,CAWSVQSQPQHF
few,15,-,TRBV7-2,TRBJ2-3,TGTGCCAGCAGCTTAGCGCTCAGTAGGGGAGATACGCAGTATTTT,CASSLALSRGDTQYF
-,15,-,TRBV27,TRBJ1-2,TGTGCCAGCAGTTTATGGGGCGGCACTAACTATGGCTACACCTTC,CASSLWGGTNYGYTF
few,14,-,TRBV15,TRBJ1-2,TGTGCCACCAGCAGAGAGCGAGGGAACTATGGCTACACCTTC,CATSRERGNYGYTF
few,15,TRBD2,TRBV5-1,TRBJ2-1,TGCGCCAGCACCCTGACTAGCGGGAATTACAATGAGCAGTTCTTC,CASTLTSGNYNEQFF
few,17,-,TRBV11-3,TRBJ2-5,TGTGCCAGCAGCTCTTCGACCTCCCCGGGGGACCTAGAGACCCAGTACTTC,CASSSSTSPGDLETQYF
-,15,TRBD2,TRBV7-9,TRBJ2-3,TGTGCCAGCAGCACTAGCGGGGGGCGCACAGATACGCAGTATTTT,CASSTSGGRTDTQYF
few,14,TRBD1,TRBV25-1,TRBJ2-1,TGTGCCAGCAGTGAGAAGGGGGCGCGGTATGAGCAGTTCTTC,CASSEKGARYEQFF
few,12,-,TRBV7-9,TRBJ2-1,TGTGCCAGCAGCTTAAACAGCCTGGAGCAGTTCTTC,CASSLNSLEQFF
few,12,-,TRBV6-1,TRBJ1-5,TGTGCCAGCAGTGAAGCGCTAGGCCCCCAGCATTTT,CASSEALGPQHF
few,14,-,TRBV10-3,TRBJ2-1,TGTGCCATCAGTGAGGGGGGGTCCTACAATGAGCAGTTCTTC,CAISEGGSYNEQFF
-,13,-,TRBV5-5,TRBJ2-3,TGTGCCAGCAGCTCTTCTAGCACAGATACGCAGTATTTT,CASSSSSTDTQYF
few,19,TRBD2,TRBV5-4,TRBJ2-1,TGTGCCAGCAGCGCGCCGGGACTAGCGGGGGTGAGCTCCTACAATGAGCAGTTCTTC,CASSAPGLAGVSSYNEQFF
-,11,-,TRBV6-5,TRBJ2-7,TGTGCCAGCAGACGAGAACACGAGCAGTACTTC,CASRREHEQYF
-,14,TRBD2,TRBV18,TRBJ2-5,TGTGCCAGCTCCCTACTAGCGGGGCAAGAGACCCAGTACTTC,CASSLLAGQETQYF
-,13,TRBD1,TRBV2,TRBJ1-5,TGTGCCAGCAGCGGACAGGGAAAACAGCCCCAGCATTTT,CASSGQGKQPQHF
few,13,-,TRBV6-6,TRBJ1-1,TGTGCCAGCAGTCTCTCTGGGGGGACTGAAGCTTTCTTT,CASSLSGGTEAFF
-,12,-,TRBV28,TRBJ1-5,TGTGCCAGCAGTTTACTCGGGCAGCCCCAGCATTTT,CASSLLGQPQHF
-,13,-,TRBV27,TRBJ1-1,TGTGCCAGCAGTTTGCGGGGAGAGACTGAAGCTTTCTTT,CASSLRGETEAFF
few,16,TRBD2,TRBV5-1,TRBJ2-7,TGCGCCAGCAGCTTGGGTCCTAGCGGGGTCTCCTACGAGCAGTACTTC,CASSLGPSGVSYEQYF
-,13,-,TRBV7-3,TRBJ2-2,TGTGCCAGCAGCGCCTCGGTCACCGGGGAGCTGTTTTTT,CASSASVTGELFF
few,16,-,TRBV2,TRBJ1-1,TGTGCCAGCAGTGCTCGGGGGGGAAACATGAACACTGAAGCTTTCTTT,CASSARGGNMNTEAFF
few,14,TRBD1,TRBV6-6,TRBJ2-7,TGTGCCAGCAGCCTGGGGACAGGGATCTACGAGCAGTACTTC,CASSLGTGIYEQYF
few,14,-,TRBV29-1,TRBJ2-7,TGCAGCGTTCAACCCGGGAGTTGGGCCTACGAGCAGTACTTC,CSVQPGSWAYEQYF
-,17,-,TRBV27,TRBJ1-1,TGTGCCAGCAGCCATATCCCCCCGACAGGAGGGAACACTGAAGCTTTCTTT,CASSHIPPTGGNTEAFF
few,16,-,TRBV11-3,TRBJ2-7,TGTGCCAGCAGCTTTGGAAGTTCGGGGATCTCCTACGAGCAGTACTTC,CASSFGSSGISYEQYF
few,16,TRBD1,TRBV6-1,TRBJ1-3,TGTGCCAGCAGTGTGGGACAGCCCTACTCTGGAAACACCATATATTTT,CASSVGQPYSGNTIYF
few,12,TRBD1,TRBV7-9,TRBJ1-5,TGTGCCAGCAGCTCACAGGGGGATCCCCAGCATTTT,CASSSQGDPQHF
few,15,TRBD2,TRBV7-9,TRBJ2-5,TGTGCCAGCAGCCCCGGACTAGCGGGAGACGTGACCCAGTACTTC,CASSPGLAGDVTQYF
few,14,-,TRBV5-1,TRBJ1-1,TGCGCCAGCAGCTTGGCAACGGGGAACACTGAAGCTTTCTTT,CASSLATGNTEAFF
few,15,-,TRBV7-9,TRBJ2-1,TGTGCCAGCAGCTTAGCTGCGGGATCTTACAATGAGCAGTTCTTC,CASSLAAGSYNEQFF
few,13,-,TRBV29-1,TRBJ2-5,TGCAGCGGCGCTGCATTGTACCAAGAGACCCAGTACTTC,CSGAALYQETQYF
-,15,TRBD1,TRBV28,TRBJ1-2,TGTGCCAGCAGCAGGGAGGGACAGGGGGCGGTTGGCTACACCTTC,CASSREGQGAVGYTF
-,18,TRBD2,TRBV5-4,TRBJ2-1,TGTGCCAGCAGCTCCGAACTAAGCGGGGGAAGCTCCTACAATGAGCAGTTCTTC,CASSSELSGGSSYNEQFF
-,15,TRBD1,TRBV9,TRBJ2-5,TGTGCCAGCAGCCTTCATCAGGGGGTGAGGGAGACCCAGTACTTC,CASSLHQGVRETQYF
-,18,TRBD2,TRBV13,TRBJ2-3,TGTGCCAGCAGCTCAAGGACTAGCGGGAGTTCAGGCACAGATACGCAGTATTTT,CASSSRTSGSSGTDTQYF
few,14,TRBD2,TRBV18,TRBJ2-7,TGTGCCAGCTCACCTCTAGCGGGAGGATACGAGCAGTACTTC,CASSPLAGGYEQYF
-,14,TRBD2,TRBV7-8,TRBJ2-7,TGTGCCAGCCAACAACTAGCGGGAGTTGGCGAGCAGTACTTC,CASQQLAGVGEQYF
-,16,TRBD1,TRBV4-1,TRBJ2-2,TGCGCCAGCAGCCTCATACCGGGACAGGGAGCCGGGGAGCTGTTTTTT,CASSLIPGQGAGELFF
-,17,-,TRBV10-2,TRBJ2-3,TGCGCCAGCAGTGAAAGGCGCGGGTCCTTCAGCACAGATACGCAGTATTTT,CASSERRGSFSTDTQYF
few,17,-,TRBV10-3,TRBJ1-1,TGTGCCATCAGTGGGTCGTCGGGGGGGGAGAAGAACACTGAAGCTTTCTTT,CAISGSSGGEKNTEAFF
-,17,TRBD1,TRBV28,TRBJ1-2,TGTGCCAGCAGTCTGACAGGGAGATGGTTGGTAACCTATGGCTACACCTTC,CASSLTGRWLVTYGYTF
few,17,TRBD2,TRBV14,TRBJ2-2,TGTGCCAGCAGCCATTTTAGCGGGAGTCTTGGTGGCGGGGAGCTGTTTTTT,CASSHFSGSLGGGELFF
-,19,TRBD2,TRBV28,TRBJ2-3,TGTGCCAGCACCCCGTTTTGGGATAGGACTAGCGGGAATGGAGATACGCAGTATTTT,CASTPFWDRTSGNGDTQYF
-,12,-,TRBV21-1,TRBJ1-1,TGTGCCAGCAGCACTTCGAACACTGAAGCTTTCTTT,CASSTSNTEAFF
-,14,-,TRBV9,TRBJ2-3,TGTGCCAGCAGCGGGACTTCTAGCACAGATACGCAGTATTTT,CASSGTSSTDTQYF
-,13,-,TRBV11-2,TRBJ1-5,TGTGCCAGCAGCTATGCGCCAAATCAGCCCCAGCATTTT,CASSYAPNQPQHF